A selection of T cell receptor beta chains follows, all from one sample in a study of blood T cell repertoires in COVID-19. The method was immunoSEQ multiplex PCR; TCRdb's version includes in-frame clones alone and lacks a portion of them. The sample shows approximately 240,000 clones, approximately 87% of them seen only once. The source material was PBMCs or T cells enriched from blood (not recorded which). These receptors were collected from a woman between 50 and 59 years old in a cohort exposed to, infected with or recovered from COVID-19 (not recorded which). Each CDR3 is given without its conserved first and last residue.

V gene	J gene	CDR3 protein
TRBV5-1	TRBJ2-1	ASSSEGGGNYNEQF
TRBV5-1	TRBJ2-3	ASSGQGDTDTQY
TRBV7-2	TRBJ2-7	ASTPSGGNYEQY
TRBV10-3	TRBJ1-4	AISPTGGNEKLF
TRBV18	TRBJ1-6	ASSPLSLTGGSSPLH
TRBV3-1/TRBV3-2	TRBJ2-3	ASSHPSAGAVGETDTQY
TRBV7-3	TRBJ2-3	ASSRTGGTDTQY
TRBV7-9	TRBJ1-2	ASSLDSIGYT
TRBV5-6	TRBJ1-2	ASSLEPMGRYGYT
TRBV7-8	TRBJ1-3	ASSLGPGGSGNTIY
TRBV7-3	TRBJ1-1	ASSSPLKAF
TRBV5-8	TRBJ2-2	ASSSGTAFTGELF
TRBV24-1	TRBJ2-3	ATSPASGFTDTQY
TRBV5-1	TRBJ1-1	ASTPQRTGSMNTEAF
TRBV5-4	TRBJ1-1	ASSGTGGLNTEAF
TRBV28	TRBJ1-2	ASSRPDSNYGYT
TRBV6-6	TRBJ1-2	ASSAQESNGYT
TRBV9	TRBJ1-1	ASSPGDRNTEAF
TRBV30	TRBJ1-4	AWRQGLGLTNEKLF
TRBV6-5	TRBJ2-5	ASSNRQQETQY
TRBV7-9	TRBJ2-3	ASSGGQTDTQY
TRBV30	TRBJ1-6	AWRGSLNSPLH
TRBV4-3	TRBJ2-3	ASSQVAGYASTDTQY
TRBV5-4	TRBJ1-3	ASSPGQGASAGNTIY
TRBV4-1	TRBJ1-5	ASSQPNFDALSRFNQPQH
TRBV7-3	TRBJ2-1	ASHPSGGPYNEQF
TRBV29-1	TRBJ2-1	SVEIAGQGMYNEQF
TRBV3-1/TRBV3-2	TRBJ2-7	ASSQDRVSREQY
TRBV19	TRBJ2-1	ASSKTNTGQGSHRLYNEQF
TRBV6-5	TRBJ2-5	ASRQGARETQY
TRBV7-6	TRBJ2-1	ASSFGQGGPYNEQF
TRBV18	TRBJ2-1	ASPPPGLASNEQF
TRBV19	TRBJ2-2	ASSIAGATGELF
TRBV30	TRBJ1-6	AWSIRTVNAYNSPLH
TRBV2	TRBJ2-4	ASSGWTAKNIQY
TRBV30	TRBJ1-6	AWRYFGTDNSPLH
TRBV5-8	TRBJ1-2	ASSWAPANYGYT
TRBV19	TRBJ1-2	ASSQRRGIGGYT
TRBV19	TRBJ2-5	ASSRGLQETQY
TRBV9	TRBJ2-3	ASSITSGGLGSTDTQY
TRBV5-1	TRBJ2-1	ASSVVAGGNEQF
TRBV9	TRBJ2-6	ASSVGAGFGANVLT
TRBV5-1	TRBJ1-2	ASSLSAVSGYT
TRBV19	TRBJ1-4	ASRDISNEKLF